The source of this T cell receptor beta chain is a study of molecular identifiers for immune sequencing clone quantification. On this clonotype: A much larger clone lies one base from this, so it may be a read error.

Preparation methods for the bulk TCR libraries were those previously described, with listed TCR primers. MiXCR, applied by TCRdb to the PCR reads, yields one record per CDR3 protein. The repertoire holds about 640,000 distinct CDR3 sequences, with about 20% as singletons. The V end lost 2 bases, the J end lost 5 bases, and 9 bases lay between the germline ends. Germline V gene data show CDR1 as MDHEN and CDR2 as SYDVKM. The CDR3 loop spans 13 amino acids. Sequences were obtained from naive CD8+ T cells from blood, with Jurkat cell RNA spiked in. The sample's subset: FACS-sorted CD8+CD4-CCR7+CD45RA+ naive T cells. The V and J genes are TRBV28 and TRBJ1-2; no clear D. The sequence was obtained from a human donor in good health. Some libraries in this study had Jurkat cell RNA spiked in. The CDR3 bases are TGTGCCAGCAGTTTACTACTTGGGTATGGCTACACCTTC. It specifies CASSLLLGYGYTF.